This record covers a single T cell receptor beta chain. Its antigen is unknown. RNA transcripts gave rise to amplified TCR beta CDR3 regions. The TCR CDR3 first-round RT-PCR relied on the HTBI primer set. From the multiplex PCR reads, TCRdb called clonotypes with MiXCR, one entry per CDR3 protein. The table lists hundreds of thousands of distinct CDR3 sequences, over 35% of them singletons. This CDR3 is 14 amino acids long. CDR1 and CDR2 from the germline V gene are SGHTA and FQGTGA. V shed 5 bases, J shed 7 bases, and the junction held 6 bases outside the gene matches. Patients were excluded because of uncontrolled infection, other autoimmune disease, pregnancy or lactation. These data originate in a study of T cells in Graves' hyperthyroidism and ophthalmopathy. Findings and caveats of the study: The model foresaw ophthalmopathy a median around 6 months prior to onset.

This TCR derives from a man between 18 and 29 years old with Graves' hyperthyroidism. The chain links TRBV7-3 to TRBJ1-4; the match to TRBD1 covers 8 bases. The specimen sequenced was blood. The CDR3 sequence: CASSPGTGSEKLFF. The DNA of the CDR3 is TGTGCCAGCAGCCCCGGGACAGGCTCTGAAAAACTGTTTTTT.